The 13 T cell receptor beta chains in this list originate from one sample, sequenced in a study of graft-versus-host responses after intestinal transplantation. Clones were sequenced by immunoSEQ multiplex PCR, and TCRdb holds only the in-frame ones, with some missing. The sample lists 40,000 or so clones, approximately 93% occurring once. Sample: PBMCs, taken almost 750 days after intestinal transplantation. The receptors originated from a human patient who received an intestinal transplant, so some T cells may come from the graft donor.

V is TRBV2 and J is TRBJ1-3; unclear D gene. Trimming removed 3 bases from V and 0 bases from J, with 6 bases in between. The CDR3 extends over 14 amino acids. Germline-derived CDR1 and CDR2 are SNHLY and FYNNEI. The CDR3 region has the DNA TGTGCCAGCAGTGAGCTAAGCTCTGGAAACACCATATATTTT. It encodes CASSELSSGNTIYF.

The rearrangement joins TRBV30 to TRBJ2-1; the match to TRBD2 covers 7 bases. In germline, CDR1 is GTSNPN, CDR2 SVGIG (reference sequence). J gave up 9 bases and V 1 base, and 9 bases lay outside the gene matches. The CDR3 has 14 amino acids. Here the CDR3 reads CAWSALRPSGEQFF. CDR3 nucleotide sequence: TGTGCCTGGAGTGCCCTCCGTCCTAGCGGTGAGCAGTTCTTC.

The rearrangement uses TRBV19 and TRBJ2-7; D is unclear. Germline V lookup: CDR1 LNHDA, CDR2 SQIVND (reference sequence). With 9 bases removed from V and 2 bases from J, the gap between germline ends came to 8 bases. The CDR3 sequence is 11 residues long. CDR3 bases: TGTGCCAGCAAAGGCGCCTACGAGCAGTACTTC. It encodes CASKGAYEQYF.

The CDR3 loop reads CASSLAGGPLHEQYF. DNA for the CDR3: TGTGCCAGCAGTTTAGCGGGGGGGCCTCTGCACGAGCAGTACTTC. The V call is TRBV27, the J call TRBJ2-7; 9 bases are shared with TRBD2. V lost 2 bases to trimming and J lost 5 bases; unmatched junction nucleotides: 7. The CDR3 spans 15 residues. Germline-derived CDR1 and CDR2 are MNHEY and SMNVEV (reference sequence).

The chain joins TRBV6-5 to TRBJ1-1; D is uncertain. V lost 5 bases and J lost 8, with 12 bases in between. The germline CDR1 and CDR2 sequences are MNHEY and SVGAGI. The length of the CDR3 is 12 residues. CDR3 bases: TGTGCCAGCAGTCCACCCTCTTGGGAAGCTTTCTTT. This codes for CASSPPSWEAFF.

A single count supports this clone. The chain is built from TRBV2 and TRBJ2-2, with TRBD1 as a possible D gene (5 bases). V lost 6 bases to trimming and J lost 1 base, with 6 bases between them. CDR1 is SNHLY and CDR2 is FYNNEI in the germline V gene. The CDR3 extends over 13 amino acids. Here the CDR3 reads CASSQGNTGELFF. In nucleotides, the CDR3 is TGTGCCAGCAGCCAGGGGAACACCGGGGAGCTGTTTTTT.

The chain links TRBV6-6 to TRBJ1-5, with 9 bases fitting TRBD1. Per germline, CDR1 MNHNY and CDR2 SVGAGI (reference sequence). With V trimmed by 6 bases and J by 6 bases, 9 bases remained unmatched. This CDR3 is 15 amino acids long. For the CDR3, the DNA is TGTGCCAGCAGCCCCTGGGACAGGGCTTTTCAGCCCCAGCATTTT. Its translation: CASSPWDRAFQPQHF.

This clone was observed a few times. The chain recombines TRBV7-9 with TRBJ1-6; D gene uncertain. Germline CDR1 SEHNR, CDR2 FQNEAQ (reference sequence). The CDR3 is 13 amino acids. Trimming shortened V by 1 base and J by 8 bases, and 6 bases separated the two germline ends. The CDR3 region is CASSLDRDSPLHF. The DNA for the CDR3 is TGTGCCAGCAGCTTAGATCGAGATTCACCCCTCCACTTT.

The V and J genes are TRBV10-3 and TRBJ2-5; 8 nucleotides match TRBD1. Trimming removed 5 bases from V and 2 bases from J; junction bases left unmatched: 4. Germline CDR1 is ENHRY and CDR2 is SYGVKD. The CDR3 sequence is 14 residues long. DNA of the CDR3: TGTGCCATCAGTTCGCAGGGGGCACAAGAGACCCAGTACTTC. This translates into CAISSQGAQETQYF.

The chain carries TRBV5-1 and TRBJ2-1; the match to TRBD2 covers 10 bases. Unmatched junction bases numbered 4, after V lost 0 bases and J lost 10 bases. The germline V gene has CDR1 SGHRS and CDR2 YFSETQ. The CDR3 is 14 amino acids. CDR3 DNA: TGCGCCAGCAGCTTGGTTCTTAGCGGGGGGGAGCAGTTCTTC. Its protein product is CASSLVLSGGEQFF.

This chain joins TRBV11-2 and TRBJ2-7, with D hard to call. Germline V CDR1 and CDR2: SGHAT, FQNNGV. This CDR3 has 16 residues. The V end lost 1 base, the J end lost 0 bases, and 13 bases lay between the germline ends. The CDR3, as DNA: TGTGCCAGCAGCTTAGCCGGGCCTCCGGTCTCCTACGAGCAGTACTTC. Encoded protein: CASSLAGPPVSYEQYF.

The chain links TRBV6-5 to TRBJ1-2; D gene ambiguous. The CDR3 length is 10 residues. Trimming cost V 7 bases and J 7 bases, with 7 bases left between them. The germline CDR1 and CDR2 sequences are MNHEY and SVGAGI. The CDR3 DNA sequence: TGTGCCAGCATGGAAGGTGGCTACACCTTC. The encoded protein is CASMEGGYTF.

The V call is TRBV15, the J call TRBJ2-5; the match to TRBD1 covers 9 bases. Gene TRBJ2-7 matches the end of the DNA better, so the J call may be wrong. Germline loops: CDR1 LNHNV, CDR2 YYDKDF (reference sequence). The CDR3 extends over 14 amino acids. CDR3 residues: CATSAGQGKYEQYF. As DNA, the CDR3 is TGTGCCACCAGCGCCGGACAGGGGAAATACGAGCAGTACTTC.